This record looks at one TCR beta chain sequence and its context. These data belong to a study of blood T cell repertoires in COVID-19. The CDR3 length is 14 residues. The germline V and J ends were trimmed by 2 bases and 0 bases, with 8 bases remaining between them. Germline CDR1 and CDR2: SGHAT and FQNNGV. The method was immunoSEQ multiplex PCR; TCRdb's version includes in-frame clones alone and lacks a portion of them. The sample yields under 300,000 clones, around 87% seen once. The chain links TRBV11-2 to TRBJ2-7; D is uncertain. The receptor was derived from a woman in her thirties with acute COVID-19. Source material: PBMCs or T cells enriched from blood (not recorded which). CDR3 nucleotides: TGTGCCAGCAGCTTAACGCAGGTCTCCTACGAGCAGTACTTC. This codes for CASSLTQVSYEQYF.